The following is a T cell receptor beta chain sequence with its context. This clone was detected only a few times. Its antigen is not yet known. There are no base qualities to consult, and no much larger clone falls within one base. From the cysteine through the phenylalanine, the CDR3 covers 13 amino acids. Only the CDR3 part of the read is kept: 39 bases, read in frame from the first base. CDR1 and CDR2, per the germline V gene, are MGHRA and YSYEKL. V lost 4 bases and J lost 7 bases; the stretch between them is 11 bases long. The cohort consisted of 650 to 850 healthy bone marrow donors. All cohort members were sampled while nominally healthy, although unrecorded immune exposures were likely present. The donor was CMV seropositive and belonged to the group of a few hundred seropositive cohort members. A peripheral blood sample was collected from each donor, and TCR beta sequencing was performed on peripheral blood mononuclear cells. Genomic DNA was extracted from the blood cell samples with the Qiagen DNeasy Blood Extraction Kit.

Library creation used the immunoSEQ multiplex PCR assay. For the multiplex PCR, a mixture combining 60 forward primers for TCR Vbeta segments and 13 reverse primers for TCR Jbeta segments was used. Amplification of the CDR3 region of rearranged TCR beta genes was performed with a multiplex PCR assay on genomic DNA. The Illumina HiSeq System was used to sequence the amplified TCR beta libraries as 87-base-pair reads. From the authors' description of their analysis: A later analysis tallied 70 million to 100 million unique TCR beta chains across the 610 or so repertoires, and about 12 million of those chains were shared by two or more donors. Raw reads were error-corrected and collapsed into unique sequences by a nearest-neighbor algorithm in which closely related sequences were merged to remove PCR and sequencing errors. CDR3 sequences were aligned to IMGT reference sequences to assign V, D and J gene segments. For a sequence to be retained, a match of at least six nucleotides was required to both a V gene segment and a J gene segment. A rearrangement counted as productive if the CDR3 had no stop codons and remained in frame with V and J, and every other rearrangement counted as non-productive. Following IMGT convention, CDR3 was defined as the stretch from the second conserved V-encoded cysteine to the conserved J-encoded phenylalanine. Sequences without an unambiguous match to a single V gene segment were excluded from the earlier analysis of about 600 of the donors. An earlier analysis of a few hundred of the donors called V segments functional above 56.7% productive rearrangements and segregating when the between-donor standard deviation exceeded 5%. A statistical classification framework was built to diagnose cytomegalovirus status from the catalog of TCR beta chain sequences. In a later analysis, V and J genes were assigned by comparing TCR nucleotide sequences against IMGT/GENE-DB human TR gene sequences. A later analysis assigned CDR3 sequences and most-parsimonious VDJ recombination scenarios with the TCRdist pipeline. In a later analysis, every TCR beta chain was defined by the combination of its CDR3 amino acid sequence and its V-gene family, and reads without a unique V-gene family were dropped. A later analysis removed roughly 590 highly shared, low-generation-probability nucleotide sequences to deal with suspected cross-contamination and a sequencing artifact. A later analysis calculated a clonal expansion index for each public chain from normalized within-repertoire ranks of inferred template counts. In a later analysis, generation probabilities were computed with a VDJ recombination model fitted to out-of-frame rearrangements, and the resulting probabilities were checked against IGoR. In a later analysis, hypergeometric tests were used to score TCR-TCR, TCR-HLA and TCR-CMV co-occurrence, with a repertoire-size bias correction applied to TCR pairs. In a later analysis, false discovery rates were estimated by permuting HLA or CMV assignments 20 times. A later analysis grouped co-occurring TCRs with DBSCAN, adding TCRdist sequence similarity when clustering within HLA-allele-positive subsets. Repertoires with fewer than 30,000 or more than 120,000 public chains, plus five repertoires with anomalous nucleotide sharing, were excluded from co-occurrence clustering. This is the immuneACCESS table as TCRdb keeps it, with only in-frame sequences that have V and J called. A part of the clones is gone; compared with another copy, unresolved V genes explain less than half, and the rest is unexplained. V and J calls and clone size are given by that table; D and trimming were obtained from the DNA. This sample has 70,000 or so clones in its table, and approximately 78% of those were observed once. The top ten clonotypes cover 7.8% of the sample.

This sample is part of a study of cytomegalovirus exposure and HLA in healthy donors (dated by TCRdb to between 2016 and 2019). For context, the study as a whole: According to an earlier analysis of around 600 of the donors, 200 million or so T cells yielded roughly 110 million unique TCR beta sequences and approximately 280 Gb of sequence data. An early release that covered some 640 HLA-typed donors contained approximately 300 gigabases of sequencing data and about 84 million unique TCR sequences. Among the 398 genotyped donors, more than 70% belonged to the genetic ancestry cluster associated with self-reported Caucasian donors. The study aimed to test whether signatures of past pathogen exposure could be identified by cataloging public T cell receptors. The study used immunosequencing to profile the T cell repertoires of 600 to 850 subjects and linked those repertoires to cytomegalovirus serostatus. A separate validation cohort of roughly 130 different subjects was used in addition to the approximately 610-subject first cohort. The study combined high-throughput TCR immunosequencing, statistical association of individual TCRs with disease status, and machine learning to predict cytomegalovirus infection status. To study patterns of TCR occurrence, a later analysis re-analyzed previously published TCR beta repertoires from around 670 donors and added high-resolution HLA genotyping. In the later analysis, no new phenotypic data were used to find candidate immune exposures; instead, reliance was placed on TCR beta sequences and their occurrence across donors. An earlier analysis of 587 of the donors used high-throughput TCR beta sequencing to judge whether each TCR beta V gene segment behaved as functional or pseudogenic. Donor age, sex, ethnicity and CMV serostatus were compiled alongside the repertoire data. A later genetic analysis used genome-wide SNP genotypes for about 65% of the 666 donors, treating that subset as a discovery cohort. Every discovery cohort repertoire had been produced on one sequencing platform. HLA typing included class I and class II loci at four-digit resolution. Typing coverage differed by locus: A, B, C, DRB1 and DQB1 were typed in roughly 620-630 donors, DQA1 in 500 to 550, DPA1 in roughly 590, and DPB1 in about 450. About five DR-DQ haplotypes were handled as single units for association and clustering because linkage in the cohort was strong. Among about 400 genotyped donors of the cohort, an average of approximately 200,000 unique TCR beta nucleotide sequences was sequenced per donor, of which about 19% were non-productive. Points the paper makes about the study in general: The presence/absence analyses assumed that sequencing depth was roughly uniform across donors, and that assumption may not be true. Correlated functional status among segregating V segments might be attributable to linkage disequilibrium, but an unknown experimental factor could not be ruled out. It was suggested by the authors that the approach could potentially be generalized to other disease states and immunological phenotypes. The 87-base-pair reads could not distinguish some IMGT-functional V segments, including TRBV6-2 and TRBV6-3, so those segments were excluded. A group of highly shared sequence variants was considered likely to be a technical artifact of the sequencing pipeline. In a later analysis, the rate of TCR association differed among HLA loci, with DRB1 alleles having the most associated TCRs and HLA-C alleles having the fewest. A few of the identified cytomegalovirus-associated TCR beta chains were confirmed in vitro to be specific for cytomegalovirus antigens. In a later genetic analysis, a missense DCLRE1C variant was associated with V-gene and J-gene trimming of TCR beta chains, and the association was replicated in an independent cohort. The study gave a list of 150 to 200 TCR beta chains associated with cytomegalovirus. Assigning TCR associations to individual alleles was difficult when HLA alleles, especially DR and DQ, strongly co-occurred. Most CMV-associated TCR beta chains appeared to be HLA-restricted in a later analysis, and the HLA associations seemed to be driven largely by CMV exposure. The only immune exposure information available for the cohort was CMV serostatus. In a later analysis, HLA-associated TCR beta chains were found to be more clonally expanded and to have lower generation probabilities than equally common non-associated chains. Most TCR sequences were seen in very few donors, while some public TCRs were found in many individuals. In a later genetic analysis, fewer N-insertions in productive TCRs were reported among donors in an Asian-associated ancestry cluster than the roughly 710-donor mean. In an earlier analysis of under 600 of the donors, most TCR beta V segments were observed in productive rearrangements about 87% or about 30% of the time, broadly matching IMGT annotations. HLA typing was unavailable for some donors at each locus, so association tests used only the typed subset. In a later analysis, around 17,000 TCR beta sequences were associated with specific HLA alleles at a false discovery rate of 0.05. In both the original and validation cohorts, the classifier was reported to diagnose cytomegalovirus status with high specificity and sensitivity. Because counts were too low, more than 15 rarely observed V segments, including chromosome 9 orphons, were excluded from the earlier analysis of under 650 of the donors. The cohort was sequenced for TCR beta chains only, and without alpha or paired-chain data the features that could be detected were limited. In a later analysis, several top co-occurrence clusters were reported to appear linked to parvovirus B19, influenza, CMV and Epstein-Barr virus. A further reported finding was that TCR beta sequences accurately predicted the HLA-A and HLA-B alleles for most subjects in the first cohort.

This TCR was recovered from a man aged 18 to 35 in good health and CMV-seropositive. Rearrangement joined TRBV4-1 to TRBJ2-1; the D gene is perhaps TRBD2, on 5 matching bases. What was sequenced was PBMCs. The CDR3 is CASSRASGNEQFF. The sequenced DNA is TGCGCCAGCAGCCGTGCAAGCGGAAATGAGCAGTTCTTC.